Each of the 20 T cell receptor beta chains below was sequenced from the same sample in a study of beta chain features in type 1 diabetes. The isolated RNA, all of it, was reverse transcribed, so expressed TCRB transcripts were what got sequenced. Generated by immunoSEQ multiplex PCR, the TCRdb table keeps only in-frame clones and is missing some. The sample yields a few hundred thousand clones, 30% seen once. The sequencing input was naive CD4+ T cells from blood. The source is a young man in good health.

This clone was found a few times. This sequence joins TRBV21-1 and TRBJ2-7; TRBD2, as called in the table, went unchecked against the DNA. TRBV21-1 is termed a pseudogene. The length of the CDR3 is 16 residues. The CDR3 coding sequence is TGTGCCAGCCTGCCGGGCAGCTCTAGCCCGAACTACGAGCAGTACTTC. Amino acid sequence: CASLPGSSSPNYEQYF.

The chain links TRBV10-3 to TRBJ2-5; D is perhaps TRBD2 (5 bases). Germline CDR1 is ENHRY and CDR2 is SYGVKD. The CDR3 is made up of 12 amino acids. V lost 8 bases and J lost 2, with 9 bases in between. The CDR3 coding sequence is TGTGCCATCGGACTCAAACAAGAGACCCAGTACTTC. Amino acids: CAIGLKQETQYF.

The rearrangement joins TRBV29-1 to TRBJ1-5, with D possibly TRBD1 on 5 matching bases. The CDR3 extends over 15 amino acids. Trimming cost V 6 bases and J 0 bases, with 15 bases left between them. CDR1 is SQVTM and CDR2 is ANQGSEA in the germline V gene. The chain's CDR3 is CSVVEDSVSNQPQHF. The CDR3 DNA reads TGCAGCGTCGTAGAAGACAGTGTTAGCAATCAGCCCCAGCATTTT.

Of note for this clone: Within the sample, other DNA sequences also encode this same CDR3. This chain uses TRBV29-1 with TRBJ1-1, with 10 bases matching TRBD1. Germline V gene sequence: CDR1 SQVTM, CDR2 ANQGSEA. The CDR3 spans 13 residues. With 1 base clipped from V and 4 bases from J, the junction kept 0 bases outside the gene matches. In DNA form, the CDR3 reads TGCAGCGTTGAAGGGACAGGGGGCACTGAAGCTTTCTTT. It yields the protein CSVEGTGGTEAFF.

This chain links TRBV9 with TRBJ1-1; D perhaps matches TRBD1 (6 bases). Germline V lookup: CDR1 SGDLS, CDR2 YYNGEE. The V and J ends lost 5 bases and 1 base respectively, with 9 bases between them. The CDR3 consists of 13 residues. The CDR3 nucleotides read TGTGCCAGCAGTGGGGGCCCGAACACTGAAGCTTTCTTT. Translation gives CASSGGPNTEAFF.

This clone came up a few times. V and J are TRBV29-1 and TRBJ1-1; D may be TRBD1 (5 bases). The CDR3 contains 13 residues. Trimming removed 3 bases from V and 1 base from J, with 9 bases in between. Germline V gene data show CDR1 as SQVTM and CDR2 as ANQGSEA. The chain's CDR3 is CSVDRVENTEAFF. The CDR3 DNA reads as TGCAGCGTTGACAGGGTCGAGAACACTGAAGCTTTCTTT.

This clone was found once. CDR3 nucleotide sequence: TGTGCCAGCAGCTTAACGGGGCTTTCCTACGAGCAGTACTTC. Its translation is CASSLTGLSYEQYF. The chain combines TRBV11-3 with TRBJ2-7; tentatively, D is TRBD1 or TRBD2 (5 bases each). The CDR3 has 14 amino acids. V lost 2 bases and J 1 base, leaving 9 bases between the germline ends. Germline V gene lookup returns CDR1 SGHNT and CDR2 YENEEA.

The chain has TRBV29-1 and TRBJ1-1; D uncertain. The V and J ends lost 3 bases and 1 base respectively, with 6 bases between them. The CDR3 has 12 amino acids. The V gene's germline CDR1 is SQVTM and CDR2 ANQGSEA. CDR3 loop: CSVDRRNTEAFF. CDR3 DNA: TGCAGCGTTGATCGCAGGAACACTGAAGCTTTCTTT.

This clone was seen a handful of times. V is TRBV13 and J is TRBJ1-5; the D gene is possibly TRBD1 (5 bases). Germline V gene lookup returns CDR1 PRHDT and CDR2 FYEKMQ (reference sequence). V dropped 5 bases and J dropped 1 base, with 9 bases sitting between them. The CDR3 is 14 residues long. CDR3 protein: CASSLGVSNQPQHF. CDR3 DNA: TGTGCCAGCAGCCTGGGGGTGAGCAATCAGCCCCAGCATTTT.

This clone was counted a few times. The chain employs TRBV10-3 and TRBJ1-4; 8 bases are shared with TRBD1. The CDR3 sequence is 14 residues long. Germline V gene lookup returns CDR1 ENHRY and CDR2 SYGVKD. The ends lost 6 bases at V and 3 bases at J; junction bases unmatched: 3. The CDR3 protein is CAISRDRSNEKLFF. CDR3 nucleotides: TGTGCCATCAGCCGGGACAGGTCTAATGAAAAACTGTTTTTT.

This clone was observed a few times. This chain joins TRBV30 and TRBJ1-2; D is unclear. The germline CDR1 and CDR2 sequences are GTSNPN and SVGIG (reference sequence). This CDR3 region has 13 residues. V was cut by 0 bases and J by 1 base, with 6 bases left in between. In DNA form, the CDR3 reads TGTGCCTGGAGTGTTCTGCATAACTATGGCTACACCTTC. Translation gives CAWSVLHNYGYTF.

This clone showed up just once. V and J are TRBV28 and TRBJ2-1; the D is unclear. Trimming stripped 8 bases from V and 3 bases from J, with 17 bases between. The CDR3 covers 15 residues. Germline CDR1 MDHEN, CDR2 SYDVKM. Written as DNA, the CDR3 is TGTGCCAGCTATCCAGGCGGCCTTAACTACAATGAGCAGTTCTTC. Translated, it gives CASYPGGLNYNEQFF.

This rearrangement joins TRBV7-9 to TRBJ2-7, with 9 bases identical to TRBD2. Trimming took 10 bases from V and 5 from J; bases not matched to a gene: 6. Looked up from germline, CDR1 is SEHNR and CDR2 is FQNEAQ (reference sequence). This CDR3 is built from 12 residues. The CDR3 sequence is CAILLAGDEQYF. CDR3 in DNA: TGTGCCATTCTATTAGCGGGAGACGAGCAGTACTTC.

This clone came up a few times. The identical CDR3 is also encoded by other nucleotide sequences in the sample. The rearrangement uses TRBV11-2 and TRBJ2-3; a possible D gene is TRBD1 (5 bases). This CDR3 comprises 14 residues. V lost 2 bases, J lost 0 bases, and 6 bases lay in between. CDR1 is SGHAT and CDR2 is FQNNGV in the germline V gene. CDR3 residues: CASSLTGSTDTQYF. CDR3 bases: TGTGCCAGCAGCTTAACAGGTAGCACAGATACGCAGTATTTT.

The rearrangement links TRBV28 to TRBJ2-5, with 9 nucleotides matching TRBD2. Germline V gene lookup returns CDR1 MDHEN and CDR2 SYDVKM. Trimming cost V 2 bases and J 5 bases; bases outside gene matches: 6. This CDR3 is built from 15 residues. The chain's CDR3 is CASSLGGLAWETQYF. CDR3 DNA: TGTGCCAGCAGTTTAGGGGGACTAGCTTGGGAGACCCAGTACTTC. The whole variable domain, remainder taken from reference TRBV28 and TRBJ2-5, is DVKVTQSSRYLVKRTGEKVFLECVQDMDHENMFWYRQDPGLGLRLIYFSYDVKMKEKGDIPEGYSVSREKKERFSLILESASTNQTSMYLCASSLGGLAWETQYFGPGTRLLVL.

The CDR3 DNA follows: TGTGCCAGCAGTCCCCATAGCGGGAGGGCCTCCTACAATGAGCAGTTCTTC. It translates to CASSPHSGRASYNEQFF. This chain connects TRBV28 to TRBJ2-1; 11 nucleotides match TRBD2. The CDR3 is made up of 17 amino acids. Losses at the gene ends were 5 bases for V and 0 bases for J; bases not matched to a gene: 6. Looked up from germline, CDR1 is MDHEN and CDR2 is SYDVKM.

This clone showed up just a few times. V gene TRBV27 combines with J gene TRBJ1-2; 7 bases match TRBD1. Germline V gene sequence: CDR1 MNHEY, CDR2 SMNVEV (reference sequence). After removal of 2 bases from V and 4 bases from J, the junction contained 7 bases not matched to a gene. The CDR3 sequence is 15 residues long. CDR3 bases: TGTGCCAGCAGTTTAGGGGACAGTGATAGCTATGGCTACACCTTC. It codes for CASSLGDSDSYGYTF.

This chain links TRBV19 with TRBJ2-4; a weak D match, TRBD2 (6 bases). The germline V gene has CDR1 LNHDA and CDR2 SQIVND (reference sequence). The CDR3 loop spans 11 amino acids. V was shortened by 9 bases and J by 6 bases, with 9 bases between the two germline ends. CDR3 sequence reads: CASYGRNIQYF. CDR3 coding DNA: TGTGCCAGCTACGGGAGAAACATTCAGTACTTC.

The V gene is TRBV6-1, the J gene TRBJ2-1; 7 positions agree with TRBD2. The CDR3 covers 12 residues. Trimming removed 4 bases from V and 10 bases from J; junction bases left unmatched: 4. Per the germline V gene, CDR1 is MNHNS and CDR2 is SASEGT. The CDR3 nucleotides are TGTGCCAGCAGTGCCGGGGAGGGCGAGCAGTTCTTC. Protein product: CASSAGEGEQFF.

This sequence joins TRBV5-1 and TRBJ2-1; 9 nucleotides agree with TRBD2. The CDR3 is made up of 16 amino acids. Germline V gene lookup returns CDR1 SGHRS and CDR2 YFSETQ. V dropped 0 bases and J dropped 3; count of bases not matched to a gene: 4. CDR3 in DNA: TGCGCCAGCAGCTTGGATGTTAGCGGGAGCTACAATGAGCAGTTCTTC. It encodes CASSLDVSGSYNEQFF.